One sample yielded the 22 T cell receptor beta chains listed below, sequenced in a study of tumor-infiltrating lymphocytes in primary liver carcinoma. cDNA specific to TCR beta was made from around 450 ng of total RNA, with a constant-region primer employed for priming. TCR beta libraries came from three nested multiplex PCR rounds using slightly modified ARM-PCR. The first two PCR rounds used TRBV1-TRBV30 primers with a Cbeta primer, roughly 10 cycles each. One entry per CDR3 protein, called by TCRdb with MiXCR from the multiplex PCR reads. This repertoire shows about 66,000 distinct CDR3 sequences, about two thirds found once; its top ten account for around 38%. Unsorted bulk tissue (about 20-32 mg) underwent RNA and DNA co-extraction. The material sequenced was liver tumor tissue from sampling region 4. Subset: tumor region T4, right-lateral pole. The receptor source for this set is a man aged 40-49 years with primary liver carcinoma and hepatitis B virus infection.

Turning to this clonotype: This may stem from a read error, because a much larger clone lies one nucleotide away. The chain couples TRBV6-1 to TRBJ1-1; 8 bases are shared with TRBD1. Germline CDR1 MNHNS, CDR2 SASEGT. The CDR3 is made up of 17 amino acids. The CDR3 is CASNEGEGQGANTEAFF. The CDR3 DNA sequence: TGTGCCAGCAATGAAGGTGAAGGGCAGGGGGCTAACACTGAAGCTTTCTTT.

Notes on this clonotype: This clone may be a read error of a much larger clone one base away. V gene TRBV2 combines with J gene TRBJ2-7, with 7 bases that match TRBD2. CDR3 length: 16 residues. Germline V gene sequence: CDR1 SNHLY, CDR2 FYNNEI. V shed 1 base, J shed 5 bases, and the junction held 11 bases outside the gene matches. This chain's CDR3 is CASSEVPAGSRHEQYF. DNA of the CDR3: TGTGCCAGCAGTGAAGTCCCAGCGGGATCCCGCCACGAGCAGTACTTC.

This clonotype occurred once. One end of the junction is discordant with germline, which a read error may explain. V gene TRBV29-1 combines with J gene TRBJ2-7, with no clear D. Germline CDR1 reads SQVTM; CDR2 reads ANQGSEA. The CDR3 loop spans 13 amino acids. The CDR3 loop reads CRVLGITSYELYF. The CDR3 DNA reads as TGCAGAGTTTTGGGGATTACTTCCTACGAGCTGTACTTC.

This clonotype was found a few times. This chain joins TRBV6-5 and TRBJ2-7, with D maybe TRBD2 (6 bases). This CDR3 comprises 15 residues. Germline V CDR1 and CDR2: MNHEY, SVGAGI. The germline V and J ends were trimmed by 6 bases and 0 bases, with 15 bases remaining between them. Here the CDR3 reads CASSAPGLSSYEQYF. The CDR3 nucleotides are TGTGCCAGCAGCGCCCCGGGACTGTCCTCCTACGAGCAGTACTTC.

Regarding this clonotype: Mismatch with germline at one junction end may stem from a read error. The CDR3 reads CASSQRGTNTETFF. The CDR3 DNA follows: TGCGCCAGCAGCCAAAGGGGCACGAACACTGAAACTTTCTTT. The chain links TRBV4-1 to TRBJ1-1; D might be TRBD1 (5 bases). The CDR3 has 14 amino acids. CDR1 and CDR2 from the germline V gene are MGHRA and YSYEKL.

Concerning this clonotype: Its ends do not fully match the called genes, so a read error is possible. The chain is built from TRBV11-2 and TRBJ1-5, with D possibly matching TRBD1 (5 bases). Germline-derived CDR1 and CDR2 are SGHAT and FQNNGV. This CDR3 comprises 15 residues. For the CDR3, the DNA is TGTGCCAGCAGTCCGGAAAGGGGTAGCAATCAGCCCCAGCACTTT. It encodes CASSPERGSNQPQHF.

This clonotype was detected only once. Its ends do not fully match the called genes, so a read error is possible. This chain links TRBV4-2 with TRBJ1-5; 7 nucleotides line up with TRBD1. This CDR3 is built from 15 residues. Germline CDR1 and CDR2: LGHNA and YNFKEQ. CDR3 nucleotide sequence: TGTGCCAGCAGCCAAGATGTAGGGGGCAATCAGCTCCAGCATTTT. Its protein product is CASSQDVGGNQLQHF.

In this sample, this clonotype turned up once. The junction departs from germline at one end; a sequencing error may be responsible. The CDR3 nucleotides read TGTGCCAGCAGCACGACGGGTCTGGAGACCCAATACTTC. Amino acids: CASSTTGLETQYF. The chain couples TRBV12-3 or TRBV12-4 to TRBJ2-5; unclear D gene. CDR3 size: 13 residues.

On this clonotype itself: The junction departs from germline at one end; a sequencing error may be responsible. This rearrangement joins TRBV11-2 to TRBJ1-1, with D possibly matching TRBD1 (5 bases). The CDR3 extends over 13 amino acids. Germline CDR1 is SGHAT and CDR2 is FQNNGV. The CDR3 coding sequence is TGTACCAGTAGCTTGGGACCGAACACTGAAGCTTCCTTT. This gives the protein CTSSLGPNTEASF.

This clonotype was counted ten times or more. Here the CDR3 reads CASSQDRQATGELFF. As DNA, the CDR3 is TGTGCCAGCAGTCAGGACCGTCAGGCCACCGGGGAGCTGTTTTTT. This chain joins TRBV5-4 and TRBJ2-2, with D unclear. Trimming left V 5 bases short and J 4 bases short, with 15 bases between. This CDR3 is built from 15 residues. From germline, CDR1 is SGHNT and CDR2 YYREEE (reference sequence).

Of note for this clonotype: A much larger clone differs from this one at a single base, so this may be a read error. Because it lacks the conserved phenylalanine or tryptophan at the end, this CDR3 is likely a read error. The rearrangement uses TRBV6-5 and TRBJ1-1, with 9 bases identical to TRBD1. The CDR3 length is 13 residues. Germline values: CDR1 MNHEY, CDR2 SVGAGI. CDR3 coding DNA: TGTGCCGGCAGTAGGACAGGGGAAACAGAAGCTTTCTTA. Amino acids: CAGSRTGETEAFL.

About this clonotype itself: This sequence may be a read error, since a much larger clone differs from it by one base. This rearrangement joins TRBV5-1 to TRBJ1-1; D possibly corresponds to TRBD1 (5 bases). Germline values: CDR1 SGHRS, CDR2 YFSETQ. The CDR3 has 15 amino acids. CDR3 protein: CASSDSPGWNIEAFF. For the CDR3, the DNA is TGCGCCAGCAGCGACAGCCCGGGGTGGAACATTGAAGCTTTCTTT.

This clonotype has only one observation. The chain couples TRBV10-3 to TRBJ2-3; no firm D call. There are 16 residues in the CDR3. The germline V gene has CDR1 ENHRY and CDR2 SYGVKD. V lost 6 bases to trimming and J lost 0 bases, with 16 bases between them. The CDR3 spells CAIRGRTGPSTDTQYF. The CDR3 DNA is TGTGCCATCAGAGGTAGGACGGGCCCTAGCACAGATACGCAGTATTTT.

A word on this clonotype: At one end the junction does not follow the germline gene, possibly because of a read error. The chain employs TRBV29-1 and TRBJ2-7, with D tentatively TRBD1 (6 bases). Looked up from germline, CDR1 is SQVTM and CDR2 is ANQGSEA. The CDR3 consists of 12 residues. The CDR3 DNA sequence: TGCAGCGTCGAAGGACAGCGCTACGAGCAGTACTTC. Its translation is CSVEGQRYEQYF.

Details on this clonotype: The CDR3 end shows no conserved phenylalanine or tryptophan, and so a read error is likely. This chain uses TRBV10-3 with TRBJ1-5; D remains ambiguous. Germline lookup yields CDR1 ENHRY and CDR2 SYGVKD. The CDR3 contains 14 residues. The CDR3 DNA follows: TGTGCCACCAGTGAGTATGAGGGCGGTCAGCCCCAGCATCTT. This codes for CATSEYEGGQPQHL.

About this clonotype: At one of its ends the junction is not consistent with the germline gene, which may arise from a read error. The V call is TRBV11-2, the J call TRBJ2-3; 11 nucleotides align to TRBD2. The CDR3 extends over 15 amino acids. Per germline, CDR1 SGHAT and CDR2 FQNNGV. The CDR3 protein is CANGTGTSGTDTHYF. In DNA, the CDR3 is TGTGCCAACGGCACCGGGACTAGCGGCACAGATACGCACTATTTT.

This clonotype came up a few times. A much larger clone sits a single nucleotide away, making a read error possible. This chain links TRBV5-5 with TRBJ2-5, with TRBD2 as a possible D gene (6 bases). The CDR3 loop spans 14 amino acids. CDR1 is SGHKS, CDR2 YYEKEE, per germline (reference sequence). This CDR3 reads CASSSKTRGETHYF. In DNA, the CDR3 is TGTGCCAGCAGCTCGAAGACTAGGGGAGAGACCCATTACTTC.

This clonotype was counted between two and nine times. A much larger clone is a single base away; this may be a read error. The rearrangement links TRBV7-9 to TRBJ2-6, with 9 bases aligning to TRBD2. Germline V gene data show CDR1 as SEHNR and CDR2 as FQNEAQ (reference sequence). The CDR3 loop spans 20 amino acids. V gave up 3 bases and J gave up 1 base; unmatched junction bases: 13. CDR3 coding DNA: TGTGCCAGCAGCTTGAGGTTGTTGGTTAGCGGGAGTTCTGGGGCCAACGTCCTGACTTTC. Its translation is CASSLRLLVSGSSGANVLTF.

On this clonotype: Likely a read error: the CDR3 ends without its conserved phenylalanine or tryptophan. The chain links TRBV11-2 to TRBJ2-2, with 7 bases that match TRBD2. This CDR3 contains 17 residues. Germline values: CDR1 SGHAT, CDR2 FQNNGV. The CDR3, as DNA: TGTGCTAGCAGCTTAGCGTTGGGAGGGGCGAACACCGGGGAGCTGTTTATT. This gives the protein CASSLALGGANTGELFI.

This clonotype was counted between two and nine times. The gene calls are TRBV11-2 and TRBJ2-2, with 10 nucleotides matching TRBD2. CDR3 size: 15 residues. J gave up 5 bases and V 5 bases, and 5 bases lay outside the gene matches. CDR1 SGHAT and CDR2 FQNNGV come from the germline V gene. CDR3 coding DNA: TGTGCCAGCAGCCCAAGCGGGAGGGGTACCGGGGAGCTGTTTTTT. Its translation is CASSPSGRGTGELFF.

In the case of this clonotype: Lacking the conserved final phenylalanine or tryptophan, this CDR3 likely reflects a read error. The DNA of the CDR3 is TGTGCCAGCAGCCAATCAGTAGGCAATGAGCAGTTCATC. This codes for CASSQSVGNEQFI. This chain connects TRBV14 to TRBJ2-1, with no clear D. Germline CDR1 and CDR2: SGHDN and FVKESK. V gave up 2 bases and J gave up 6 bases, with 8 bases separating them. The CDR3 has 13 residues.

This clonotype was observed at least ten times. The chain recombines TRBV6-2 or TRBV6-3 with TRBJ2-1; D call uncertain. V dropped 0 bases and J dropped 8 bases, with 20 bases sitting between them. This CDR3 has 17 residues. Germline assignment: CDR1 MNHEY and CDR2 SVGEGT. The CDR3 is CASSYSIKRLNRDEQFF. The CDR3 DNA follows: TGTGCCAGCAGTTACTCTATAAAGCGACTCAATCGGGATGAGCAGTTCTTC.